Below are 30 T cell receptor beta chains sequenced from a single sample in a study of cytomegalovirus exposure and HLA in healthy donors. The PCR had 60 Vbeta and 13 Jbeta primers. This table comes from immunoSEQ multiplex PCR, and its TCRdb copy is limited to in-frame clones, with some not included. This sample carries around 110,000 clones, with 3.7% going to the ten biggest clones. Sequenced: PBMCs. These receptors came from a man under 40 in good health and CMV-seronegative.

V and J are TRBV30 and TRBJ2-7, with D tentatively TRBD1 (5 bases). Trimming removed 6 bases at V and 1 base at J, with 10 bases between. Germline V gene data show CDR1 as GTSNPN and CDR2 as SVGIG (reference sequence). The CDR3 has 12 amino acids. The CDR3 nucleotides are TGTGCCTGTTCGACAGCATCCTACGAGCAGTACTTC. Amino acids: CACSTASYEQYF. Filled out from reference TRBV30 and TRBJ2-7, the complete variable domain reads SQTIHQWPATLVQPVGSPLSLECTVEGTSNPNLYWYRQAAGRGLQLLFYSVGIGQISSEVPQNLSASRPQDRQFILSSKKLLLSDSGFYLCACSTASYEQYFGPGTRLTVT.

The chain links TRBV5-1 to TRBJ1-6; 7 positions match TRBD1. The germline V gene has CDR1 SGHRS and CDR2 YFSETQ. The CDR3 runs to 17 residues. Germline trimming cut 6 bases from V and 4 bases from J; bases unmatched to any gene: 13. The CDR3 DNA sequence: TGCGCCAGCACGACAGGGTCCTCATCCTTATATAATTCACCCCTCCACTTT. It encodes CASTTGSSSLYNSPLHF.

The chain has TRBV15 and TRBJ1-2; D unclear. The CDR3 extends over 12 amino acids. Germline assignment: CDR1 LNHNV and CDR2 YYDKDF (reference sequence). The V and J ends lost 0 bases and 9 bases respectively, with 8 bases between them. The DNA of the CDR3 is TGTGCCACCAGCAGAGACTCGTTTAGCTACACCTTC. This gives the protein CATSRDSFSYTF.

The V call is TRBV6-1, the J call TRBJ2-5; TRBD2 might be the D (5 bases). The J call may be in error: the DNA end matches TRBJ2-7 better. CDR1 is MNHNS, CDR2 SASEGT, per germline. The CDR3 contains 12 residues. DNA for the CDR3: TGTGCCAGCAGACTAGGCAGCTACGAGCAGTACTTC. Translated, it gives CASRLGSYEQYF.

Concerning this clone itself: Other nucleotide sequences in the sample specify the same CDR3. The chain recombines TRBV7-8 with TRBJ1-5; TRBD1 aligns across 9 bases. V was pared by 1 base and J by 0 bases, with 7 bases of the junction left unmatched. The CDR3 covers 18 residues. CDR1 SGHVS and CDR2 FQNEAQ come from the germline V gene. The CDR3 region is CASSLGGQGVNSNQPQHF. CDR3 nucleotides: TGTGCCAGCAGCTTAGGGGGACAGGGAGTTAATAGCAATCAGCCCCAGCATTTT.

The chain carries TRBV28 and TRBJ2-2, with 7 positions matching TRBD1. This CDR3 comprises 14 residues. V lost 6 bases, J lost 6 bases, and 7 bases stayed unmatched. Germline V lookup: CDR1 MDHEN, CDR2 SYDVKM. CDR3 protein: CASRNHRGPGELFF. The CDR3 nucleotides are TGTGCCAGCAGGAACCACAGGGGACCCGGGGAGCTGTTTTTT.

The CDR3 DNA reads TGCGCCAGCAGCCAAGGTCGGGGTCAGCCCCAGCATTTT. Residues: CASSQGRGQPQHF. The chain is built from TRBV4-3 and TRBJ1-5; D remains ambiguous. Per germline, CDR1 LGHNA and CDR2 YSLEER. This CDR3 contains 13 residues. V shed 1 base and J shed 6 bases, with 7 bases lying between them.

J is TRBJ2-5 and V is TRBV7-7; D is possibly TRBD2 (6 bases). V was pared by 5 bases and J by 1 base, with 11 bases between. Germline CDR1 is SSHAT and CDR2 is FNYEAQ (reference sequence). CDR3 length: 14 amino acids. CDR3 loop: CASSLGTAQETQYF. Written as DNA, the CDR3 is TGTGCCAGCAGCCTAGGGACTGCCCAAGAGACCCAGTACTTC.

This CDR3 reads CASSEATGLGEQFF. CDR3 nucleotide sequence: TGTGCCAGCAGTGAAGCGACAGGGCTCGGTGAGCAGTTCTTC. The chain links TRBV2 to TRBJ2-1, with 7 bases lining up with TRBD1. The germline V gene has CDR1 SNHLY and CDR2 FYNNEI. V lost 0 bases to trimming and J lost 9 bases; unmatched junction nucleotides: 5. The CDR3 runs 14 residues.

The chain couples TRBV5-1 to TRBJ2-7; 7 bases map to TRBD1. This CDR3 has 15 amino acids. Germline V gives CDR1 SGHRS, CDR2 YFSETQ. V lost 4 bases, J lost 5 bases, and 12 bases stayed unmatched. In DNA form, the CDR3 reads TGCGCCAGCAGCCAATTCGGGACAGTTGAAGACGAGCAGTACTTC. This encodes CASSQFGTVEDEQYF.

The chain uses TRBV5-4 and TRBJ2-1, with TRBD1 matching over 8 bases. Germline V gene lookup returns CDR1 SGHNT and CDR2 YYREEE (reference sequence). The CDR3 is 15 residues long. Trimming cost V 1 base and J 6 bases; bases outside gene matches: 6. DNA of the CDR3: TGTGCCAGCAGCTTGCAGGGGGCAAATACCAATGAGCAGTTCTTC. Translated: CASSLQGANTNEQFF.

The CDR3 region is CASSAGRGFLSGNTIYF. The CDR3 DNA reads as TGTGCCAGCAGCGCGGGACGGGGTTTTCTCTCTGGAAACACCATATATTTT. The gene calls are TRBV11-3 and TRBJ1-3, with D perhaps TRBD1 (5 bases). V was pared by 5 bases and J by 0 bases, with 17 bases between. Germline V CDR1 and CDR2: SGHNT, YENEEA. The CDR3 runs 17 residues. The full variable domain, completed using reference TRBV11-3 and TRBJ1-3, is EAGVVQSPRYKIIEKKQPVAFWCNPISGHNTLYWYLQNLGQGPELLIRYENEEAVDDSQLPKDRFSAERLKGVDSTLKIQPAELGDSAVYLCASSAGRGFLSGNTIYFGEGSWLTVV.

The V gene is TRBV7-2, the J gene TRBJ2-1, with a possible D match to TRBD2 (6 bases). Germline lookup yields CDR1 SGHTA and CDR2 FQGNSA. The CDR3 has 13 amino acids. The V gene lost 5 bases and the J gene lost 4 bases, with 9 bases spanning the gap. The CDR3 sequence is CASSRGLYNEQFF. For the CDR3, the DNA is TGTGCCAGCAGCCGGGGACTTTACAATGAGCAGTTCTTC.

The V and J genes are TRBV27 and TRBJ1-4; D not certain. The germline gives CDR1 MNHEY, CDR2 SMNVEV (reference sequence). Trimming removed 5 bases at V and 11 bases at J, with 15 bases between. This CDR3 has 13 amino acids. The CDR3 region has the DNA TGTGCCAGCAGTCGGGGTTATGGTGAGAAACTGTTTTTT. Its translation: CASSRGYGEKLFF.

V usage is TRBV7-2 and J usage is TRBJ1-4, with a weak D call TRBD1 (5 bases). CDR1 and CDR2 (germline): SGHTA, FQGNSA. CDR3 length equals 16 residues. Trimming left V 1 base short and J 8 bases short, with 17 bases between. The DNA of the CDR3 is TGTGCCAGCAGCTTAGATTGGGGCAGGGTCGGCGAAAAACTGTTTTTT. Amino acids: CASSLDWGRVGEKLFF. The whole variable domain, remainder taken from reference TRBV7-2 and TRBJ1-4, is GAGVSQSPSNKVTEKGKDVELRCDPISGHTALYWYRQSLGQGLEFLIYFQGNSAPDKSGLPSDRFSAERTGGSVSTLTIQRTQQEDSAVYLCASSLDWGRVGEKLFFGSGTQLSVL.

The chain carries TRBV5-4 and TRBJ2-3; D is possibly TRBD2 (7 bases). The CDR3 loop spans 14 amino acids. The V gene lost 3 bases and the J gene lost 11 bases, with 19 bases spanning the gap. Germline V gene lookup returns CDR1 SGHNT and CDR2 YYREEE (reference sequence). The CDR3 sequence: CASSSRGGRNMQYF. For the CDR3, the DNA is TGTGCCAGCAGCTCTCGCGGGGGCCGAAATATGCAGTATTTT.

The V and J genes are TRBV10-3 and TRBJ1-2, with unresolved D. V lost 4 bases and J lost 7, with 7 bases in between. Germline assignment: CDR1 ENHRY and CDR2 SYGVKD. This CDR3 spans 11 amino acids. CDR3 in DNA: TGTGCCATCAGTGTTCGGGGTGGCTACACCTTC. Its translation: CAISVRGGYTF.

The rearrangement joins TRBV18 to TRBJ2-7; a possible D gene is TRBD1 (5 bases). The length of the CDR3 is 13 residues. The V gene lost 2 bases and the J gene lost 7 bases, with 12 bases spanning the gap. The germline CDR1 and CDR2 sequences are KGHSH and LQKENI. The chain's CDR3 is CASSPGRGREQYF. CDR3 sequence (DNA): TGTGCCAGCTCACCAGGAAGGGGAAGGGAGCAGTACTTC.

The chain has TRBV10-2 and TRBJ2-5, with a weak D call TRBD1 (6 bases). With the DNA end fitting TRBJ2-7 better, the J assignment may be wrong. This CDR3 contains 17 residues. Looked up from germline, CDR1 is WSHSY and CDR2 is SAAADI. CDR3 nucleotides: TGCGCCAGCGGTATGTCCATAACAGGGCGAACCGGCTACGAGCAGTACTTC. Amino acids: CASGMSITGRTGYEQYF.

The J gene is TRBJ2-1, the V gene TRBV5-1; D might be TRBD2 (6 bases). Germline V gene lookup returns CDR1 SGHRS and CDR2 YFSETQ. The CDR3 runs to 15 residues. The V and J ends lost 1 base and 0 bases respectively, with 8 bases between them. The CDR3 DNA reads as TGCGCCAGCAGCTTGTCCGGGAGCTCCTACAATGAGCAGTTCTTC. The encoded protein is CASSLSGSSYNEQFF.

The chain carries TRBV7-2 and TRBJ2-3; D uncertain. The germline V and J ends were trimmed by 3 bases and 2 bases, with 15 bases remaining between them. Looked up from germline, CDR1 is SGHTA and CDR2 is FQGNSA. There are 16 residues in the CDR3. CDR3 residues: CASSFPLTEFTDTQYF. In DNA form, the CDR3 reads TGTGCCAGCAGCTTTCCGCTAACCGAGTTCACAGATACGCAGTATTTT.

V usage is TRBV5-6 and J usage is TRBJ2-2, with D perhaps TRBD2 (5 bases). The CDR3 is made up of 17 amino acids. The germline V gene encodes CDR1 SGHDT and CDR2 YYEEEE. The V end lost 0 bases, the J end lost 5 bases, and 17 bases lay between the germline ends. CDR3 coding DNA: TGTGCCAGCAGCTTGGGGGATCCGAGGGATCCGACCGGGGAGCTGTTTTTT. Encoded protein: CASSLGDPRDPTGELFF.

The rearrangement uses TRBV25-1 and TRBJ1-6; tentative D call: TRBD1 (5 bases). CDR3 size: 18 residues. V was pared by 3 bases and J by 0 bases, with 15 bases between. Germline CDR1 and CDR2: MGHDK and SYGVNS. Here the CDR3 DNA reads TGTGCCAGCAGTGATCCTCCTGGACATTTCTCCTATAATTCACCCCTCCACTTT. Translated, it gives CASSDPPGHFSYNSPLHF.

V usage is TRBV25-1 and J usage is TRBJ1-6, with D unclear. CDR1 and CDR2 (germline): MGHDK, SYGVNS. The germline V and J ends were trimmed by 4 bases and 6 bases, with 13 bases remaining between them. This CDR3 comprises 15 residues. CDR3 loop: CASSGLTGSNSPLHF. The DNA for the CDR3 is TGTGCCAGCAGTGGGCTAACGGGTTCTAATTCACCCCTCCACTTT.

The genes are TRBV15 and TRBJ1-5; perhaps TRBD1 as D (6 bases). V lost 0 bases to trimming and J lost 3 bases, with 18 bases between them. Germline assignment: CDR1 LNHNV and CDR2 YYDKDF (reference sequence). The length of the CDR3 is 18 residues. The CDR3, as DNA: TGTGCCACCAGCAGAGATCGCGGGGGGGCATTTTTCAATCAGCCCCAGCATTTT. Residues: CATSRDRGGAFFNQPQHF.

Comments on this clone: Other DNA sequences within the sample encode an identical CDR3. The V call is TRBV19, the J call TRBJ1-5; 10 bases align to TRBD1. The length of the CDR3 is 17 residues. After removal of 4 bases from V and 3 bases from J, the junction contained 9 bases not matched to a gene. Germline CDR1 LNHDA, CDR2 SQIVND (reference sequence). CDR3 DNA sequence: TGTGCCAGTAGTAAGGTTAGGACAGGGGGATCCAATCAGCCCCAGCATTTT. It translates to CASSKVRTGGSNQPQHF. The complete variable domain, with remaining parts taken from reference TRBV19 and TRBJ1-5, reads DGGITQSPKYLFRKEGQNVTLSCEQNLNHDAMYWYRQDPGQGLRLIYYSQIVNDFQKGDIAEGYSVSREKKESFPLTVTSAQKNPTAFYLCASSKVRTGGSNQPQHFGDGTRLSIL.

The CDR3 DNA is TGTGCCAGCAGCTTAGCGGCCGCCCAGCGTAGCACAGATACGCAGTATTTT. This codes for CASSLAAAQRSTDTQYF. The chain couples TRBV7-9 to TRBJ2-3; no clear D. Germline V gene lookup returns CDR1 SEHNR and CDR2 FQNEAQ (reference sequence). This CDR3 spans 17 amino acids. The V and J ends lost 0 bases and 0 bases respectively, with 13 bases between them.

CDR3 DNA: TGTGCCAGCAGCTTCAGCGGGGGGTACAATGAGCAGTTCTTC. It codes for CASSFSGGYNEQFF. This chain connects TRBV11-3 to TRBJ2-1; TRBD2 matches 9 bases. V shed 3 bases, J shed 4 bases, and the junction held 1 base outside the gene matches. In germline, CDR1 is SGHNT, CDR2 YENEEA. This CDR3 has 14 residues.

V gene TRBV19 combines with J gene TRBJ1-2; 8 bases align to TRBD1. V was pared by 4 bases and J by 3 bases, with 7 bases of the junction left unmatched. The CDR3 runs to 15 residues. Germline CDR1 LNHDA, CDR2 SQIVND (reference sequence). CDR3 DNA: TGTGCCAGTAGTAGCGGCCCGGGACAGGACTATGGCTACACCTTC. Translation: CASSSGPGQDYGYTF. Filled out from reference TRBV19 and TRBJ1-2, the complete variable domain reads DGGITQSPKYLFRKEGQNVTLSCEQNLNHDAMYWYRQDPGQGLRLIYYSQIVNDFQKGDIAEGYSVSREKKESFPLTVTSAQKNPTAFYLCASSSGPGQDYGYTFGSGTRLTVV.

This sequence joins TRBV9 and TRBJ2-3; 7 bases map to TRBD2. The CDR3 has 16 amino acids. CDR1 and CDR2 (germline): SGDLS, YYNGEE. Trimming at V came to 4 bases and at J to 4 bases, leaving 12 bases not matched to a gene. DNA of the CDR3: TGTGCCAGCAGCCCCGGGAGGAGCCTCAGGGCAGATACGCAGTATTTT. It yields the protein CASSPGRSLRADTQYF. Based on the CDR3 plus reference TRBV9 and TRBJ2-3, the full variable domain is DSGVTQTPKHLITATGQRVTLRCSPRSGDLSVYWYQQSLDQGLQFLIQYYNGEERAKGNILERFSAQQFPDLHSELNLSSLELGDSALYFCASSPGRSLRADTQYFGPGTRLTVL.